The 8 T cell receptor beta chains presented below share a single source sample, sequenced in a study of blood T cell repertoires in COVID-19 (TCRdb year 2020). The library was produced with the immunoSEQ multiplex PCR assay. This immuneACCESS table, as held by TCRdb, lists in-frame sequences with V and J called but not all clones. Of the missing ones, under half trace to an unresolved V gene in checked studies; the others have no known cause. The sample table holds approximately 51,000 clones, of which around 87% were seen once. Clones ranked in the top ten supply over 5% of the sample. The specimen was peripheral blood. The receptors here all came from a man aged 50 or older with active COVID-19.

J is TRBJ1-2 and V is TRBV27; no reliable D call. Deletions cut 4 bases from V and 8 bases from J, with 17 bases between. Germline V lookup: CDR1 MNHEY, CDR2 SMNVEV (reference sequence). This CDR3 has 14 residues. The CDR3 here is CASSSPTPEGGYTF. The CDR3 nucleotides read TGTGCCAGCAGTTCCCCCACACCCGAGGGCGGCTACACCTTC.

This chain connects TRBV2 to TRBJ1-5, with D unresolved. CDR3 length: 14 residues. With 2 bases removed from V and 5 bases from J, the gap between germline ends came to 10 bases. Per the germline V gene, CDR1 is SNHLY and CDR2 is FYNNEI. The CDR3 region is CASSETGMDQPQHF. CDR3 DNA sequence: TGTGCCAGCAGTGAAACGGGGATGGATCAGCCCCAGCATTTT.

The chain recombines TRBV7-9 with TRBJ2-7, with D uncertain. The CDR3 loop spans 12 amino acids. The V gene's germline CDR1 is SEHNR and CDR2 FQNEAQ (reference sequence). Trimming removed 3 bases at V and 3 bases at J, with 6 bases between. The CDR3 reads CASSFDFYEQYF. In nucleotides, the CDR3 is TGTGCCAGCAGCTTCGACTTCTACGAGCAGTACTTC.

The V gene is TRBV7-9, the J gene TRBJ2-3; D call uncertain. Germline V gene sequence: CDR1 SEHNR, CDR2 FQNEAQ (reference sequence). The CDR3 spans 15 residues. Trimming took 5 bases from V and 0 from J, leaving 12 bases between them. The CDR3 protein is CASSPRATSTDTQYF. For the CDR3, the DNA is TGTGCCAGCAGCCCCCGCGCTACTAGCACAGATACGCAGTATTTT.

As for this clone: One end of the junction does not line up with germline, which may come from a read error. J is TRBJ2-2 and V is TRBV5-8; D might be TRBD1 or TRBD2, each matching 6 bases. Germline CDR1 is SGHTS and CDR2 is YDEGEE. The CDR3 consists of 13 residues. The CDR3 region has the DNA TGTGCCAGCAACTTGGGGGGCCGGAGGGAGCTGTTTTTT. Residues: CASNLGGRRELFF.

The rearrangement uses TRBV24-1 and TRBJ2-2; possible D gene TRBD1, 7 bases. The germline V and J ends were trimmed by 6 bases and 2 bases, with 12 bases remaining between them. The germline V gene encodes CDR1 KGHDR and CDR2 SFDVKD. The CDR3 contains 15 residues. CDR3 sequence reads: CATSRQGGNTGELFF. The CDR3 DNA is TGTGCCACCAGTCGACAGGGAGGCAACACCGGGGAGCTGTTTTTT.

The J gene is TRBJ2-5, the V gene TRBV9; 7 bases fit TRBD2. Trimming took 4 bases from V and 1 from J; bases not matched to a gene: 4. Germline CDR1 is SGDLS and CDR2 is YYNGEE. CDR3 length equals 14 residues. In DNA form, the CDR3 reads TGTGCCAGCAGCATGCGGGGGATCCAAGAGACCCAGTACTTC. Residues: CASSMRGIQETQYF.

This chain uses TRBV6-5 with TRBJ2-5, with TRBD2 identical over 9 bases. The V gene end was trimmed by 7 bases and the J gene end by 7 bases; junction bases not matched to a gene: 10. In germline, CDR1 is MNHEY, CDR2 SVGAGI. This CDR3 contains 14 residues. The CDR3 region has the DNA TGTGCCAGCAACGAAAGCGGGAGGAGGGGGACCCAGTACTTC. Its protein product is CASNESGRRGTQYF.